Following are 23 T cell receptor beta chains from one sample sequenced in a study of monozygotic twins with inflammatory bowel disease. TCRdb processed the 5' RACE reads again and assigns one entry to each CDR3 protein, with no DNA. Here the sample table reports approximately 330,000 distinct CDR3 sequences. Sample: blood. All receptors come from a human donor with ulcerative colitis or Crohn's disease, or a healthy co-twin of an affected twin (not recorded which).

The chain couples TRBV7-7 to TRBJ2-7; TCRdb's D call of TRBD2 is untestable without DNA. The germline CDR1 and CDR2 sequences are SSHAT and FNYEAQ (reference sequence). The CDR3 has 13 amino acids. The CDR3 spells CASAEGSSYEQYF.

V is TRBV6-6 and J is TRBJ1-5; TCRdb indicates TRBD1, and absent DNA this call remains unverified. CDR1 and CDR2 (germline): MNHNY, SVGAGI (reference sequence). The CDR3 has 13 amino acids. The CDR3 sequence is CASTQQGVQPQHF.

The chain is built from TRBV7-2 and TRBJ2-2; TCRdb lists TRBD1, though no DNA is available to test this call. From germline, CDR1 is SGHTA and CDR2 FQGNSA. The CDR3 runs to 17 residues. Here the CDR3 reads CASSLTGYGSTTGELFF.

The chain combines TRBV11-2 with TRBJ1-3. Germline CDR1 and CDR2: SGHAT and FQNNGV. The CDR3 has 16 amino acids. The CDR3 is CASSPPDRSSGNTIYF.

The V gene is TRBV5-1, the J gene TRBJ2-3. Germline CDR1 reads SGHRS; CDR2 reads YFSETQ. There are 15 residues in the CDR3. CDR3 sequence reads: CASSAGFELTDTQYF.

This chain links TRBV6-5 with TRBJ1-2. Germline loops: CDR1 MNHEY, CDR2 SVGAGI. This CDR3 region has 13 residues. The CDR3 loop reads CASSSGLHYGYTF.

The chain carries TRBV5-1 and TRBJ2-1; TCRdb reports TRBD1, a call that lacks DNA to check it against. This CDR3 comprises 18 residues. CDR1 and CDR2 (germline): SGHRS, YFSETQ. The CDR3 protein is CASSSTGGQGSSYNEQFF.

The gene calls are TRBV6-1 and TRBJ1-4. CDR1 is MNHNS, CDR2 SASEGT, per germline. CDR3 length equals 15 residues. CDR3 in amino acids: CASILGFATNEKLFF.

The chain has TRBV5-1 and TRBJ2-1; TCRdb picks TRBD2, but there is no DNA to check that call. CDR3 length: 16 amino acids. CDR1 SGHRS and CDR2 YFSETQ come from the germline V gene. CDR3 amino acids: CARDILGLAGYNEQFF.

This sequence joins TRBV6-5 and TRBJ1-2. Germline loops: CDR1 MNHEY, CDR2 SVGAGI. This CDR3 has 14 residues. CDR3 sequence: CASSYGSGGYGYTF.

This chain links TRBV29-1 with TRBJ1-2; absent DNA, TCRdb's TRBD1 call cannot be checked. The CDR3 consists of 16 residues. Germline V CDR1 and CDR2: SQVTM, ANQGSEA. CDR3 region: CSAGGQGQDGNYGYTF. The full variable domain, in which reference TRBV29-1 and TRBJ1-2 provide the parts outside the CDR3, is SAVISQKPSRDICQRGTSLTIQCQVDSQVTMMFWYRQQPGQSLTLIATANQGSEATYESGFVIDKFPISRPNLTFSTLTVSNMSPEDSSIYLCSAGGQGQDGNYGYTFGSGTRLTVV.

The CDR3 region is CASAAAGGAFF. This sequence joins TRBV2 and TRBJ2-1; TCRdb's assignment of TRBD2 cannot be checked, as there is no DNA. CDR3 length: 11 amino acids. Germline V gene sequence: CDR1 SNHLY, CDR2 FYNNEI.

V is TRBV5-5 and J is TRBJ2-1; lacking DNA, the TRBD2 call made by TCRdb goes unchecked. CDR3 length: 17 residues. Germline values: CDR1 SGHKS, CDR2 YYEKEE (reference sequence). The CDR3 sequence: CASSLSPTSGSGNEQFF.

CDR3 loop: CASSLKWGPGETQYF. V is TRBV5-1 and J is TRBJ2-5; TCRdb selects TRBD1, and the lack of DNA leaves this call unchecked. The length of the CDR3 is 15 residues. Looked up from germline, CDR1 is SGHRS and CDR2 is YFSETQ.

The chain joins TRBV5-1 to TRBJ1-3; no DNA is available, so the TRBD1 call from TCRdb remains unchecked. The length of the CDR3 is 16 residues. Germline-derived CDR1 and CDR2 are SGHRS and YFSETQ. The CDR3 sequence: CASSFGQGHSGNTIYF.

The J gene is TRBJ2-1, the V gene TRBV14; the TCRdb call, TRBD2, lacks DNA for checking. The CDR3 totals 15 residues. Germline CDR1 and CDR2: SGHDN and FVKESK. This chain's CDR3 is CASSQVKRAHNEQFF.

The J gene is TRBJ2-5, the V gene TRBV7-6. Germline V CDR1 and CDR2: SGHVS, FNYEAQ. This CDR3 is 17 amino acids long. The CDR3 reads CASSKAYYSSSGETQYF. Together with reference TRBV7-6 and TRBJ2-5, the CDR3 gives the full variable domain: GAGVSQSPRYKVTKRGQDVALRCDPISGHVSLYWYRQALGQGPEFLTYFNYEAQQDKSGLPNDRFSAERPEGSISTLTIQRTEQRDSAMYRCASSKAYYSSSGETQYFGPGTRLLVL.

The chain has TRBV6-4 and TRBJ2-3; TCRdb picks TRBD1, but there is no DNA to check that call. The germline V gene encodes CDR1 MRHNA and CDR2 SNTAGT. The CDR3 consists of 15 residues. The CDR3 region is CASSGGVLYTDTQYF.

The V gene is TRBV5-1, the J gene TRBJ1-2. CDR3 length equals 12 residues. The V gene's germline CDR1 is SGHRS and CDR2 YFSETQ. The CDR3 reads CASGLDGYGYTF.

The gene calls are TRBV12-3 or TRBV12-4 and TRBJ1-5. The CDR3 is made up of 16 amino acids. The CDR3 loop is CASSRGGTASNQPQHF.

V usage is TRBV5-1 and J usage is TRBJ1-2. Germline V gene data show CDR1 as SGHRS and CDR2 as YFSETQ. This CDR3 has 15 amino acids. CDR3 sequence: CASSLEVAKGGGYTF.

CDR3 loop: CASSLGQTGFTGELFF. This rearrangement joins TRBV5-6 to TRBJ2-2; TCRdb calls TRBD1, which cannot be checked without DNA. Germline-derived CDR1 and CDR2 are SGHDT and YYEEEE. This CDR3 comprises 16 residues.

This CDR3 reads CASSPARQGPYEQYF. The rearrangement uses TRBV5-1 and TRBJ2-7; TCRdb returns TRBD1, unconfirmable since there is no DNA. This CDR3 region has 15 residues. In germline, CDR1 is SGHRS, CDR2 YFSETQ.